The present TCR beta chain was sequenced within a study of T cells in Graves' hyperthyroidism and ophthalmopathy. Study-level results: Among thyroid clonotypes expanded above 0.001, most also appeared in blood.

At least 3 on the Clinical Activity Score was recorded for ophthalmopathy patients, who also had NOSPECS grade at least 4 and duration under 3 months. Diagnostic decisions used clinical symptoms, serum thyroxine and TRAb, thyroid ultrasound and orbital computed tomography. RNA transcripts were the template for amplifying TCR beta CDR3 regions. In the first-round RT-PCR of the TCR CDR3, the HTBI primer set was used. TCRdb re-called the multiplex PCR reads through MiXCR, storing one row per CDR3 protein. The profile covers 550,000 to 600,000 distinct CDR3 sequences, with 14% appearing a single time and approximately 6.4% taken by the ten largest. The CDR3 has 17 amino acids. From germline, CDR1 is MDHEN and CDR2 SYDVKM. The ends lost 6 bases at V and 1 base at J; junction bases unmatched: 14. This clonotype was seen many times. Its antigen is undetermined.

The sample taken for sequencing was blood. The V call is TRBV28, the J call TRBJ1-1, with 7 bases identical to TRBD1. The receptor comes from a woman aged 18-35 years with Graves' ophthalmopathy. CDR3 residues: CASRGNRGRSTNTEAFF. In DNA, the CDR3 is TGTGCCAGCAGAGGTAACAGGGGCAGGTCTACGAACACTGAAGCTTTCTTT.